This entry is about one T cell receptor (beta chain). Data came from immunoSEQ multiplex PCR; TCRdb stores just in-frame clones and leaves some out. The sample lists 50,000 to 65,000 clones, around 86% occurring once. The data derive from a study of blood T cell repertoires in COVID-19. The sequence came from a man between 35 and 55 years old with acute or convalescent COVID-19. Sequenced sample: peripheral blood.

The CDR3 DNA is TGCGCCAGCACCACCGTTCCGGACACGAGCAATCAGCCCCAGCATTTT. It yields the protein CASTTVPDTSNQPQHF. The chain uses TRBV4-1 and TRBJ1-5; maybe TRBD1 (5 bases). Trimming cost V 7 bases and J 1 base, with 17 bases left between them. Germline loops: CDR1 MGHRA, CDR2 YSYEKL. The CDR3 runs 16 residues.